The 29 T cell receptor beta chains below were found in one sample sequenced in a study of vaccination and CD4 T cells after COVID-19. Treatment in this sample: roughly 10-day PBMC culture with coronavirus spike peptide pools or control peptides (ViraFEST assay). What these receptors recognize is not known. With the Oncomine TCR Beta short-read assay, DNA from cultured CD4+ T cells was sequenced. TCRdb re-derived calls from the PCR reads in MiXCR, one entry per CDR3 protein. The data contain 15,000 to 20,000 distinct CDR3 sequences, about 56% of them singletons. Sequencing used CD4+ T cells from blood, cultured in vitro. The receptors derive from a human donor who had recovered from COVID-19.

This clonotype was seen just once. This chain links TRBV30 with TRBJ1-5; D unclear. Deletions cut 0 bases from V and 0 bases from J, with 15 bases between. CDR3 length: 17 amino acids. CDR1 GTSNPN and CDR2 SVGIG come from the germline V gene (reference sequence). CDR3 nucleotides: TGTGCCTGGAGTGTATTCAGAGGGCCATATAGCAATCAGCCCCAGCATTTT. Translation: CAWSVFRGPYSNQPQHF. Full variable domain (missing parts from reference TRBV30 and TRBJ1-5): SQTIHQWPATLVQPVGSPLSLECTVEGTSNPNLYWYRQAAGRGLQLLFYSVGIGQISSEVPQNLSASRPQDRQFILSSKKLLLSDSGFYLCAWSVFRGPYSNQPQHFGDGTRLSIL.

V and J are TRBV7-2 and TRBJ1-2; tentative D call: TRBD1 (5 bases). The CDR3 is made up of 17 amino acids. The V end was cut by 2 bases, the J end by 1 base, with 17 bases between. Germline values: CDR1 SGHTA, CDR2 FQGNSA. In DNA, the CDR3 is TGTGCCAGCAGCTTATATTATGGGGGAGACGATAACTATGGCTACACCTTC. Residues: CASSLYYGGDDNYGYTF.

This chain joins TRBV6-1 and TRBJ1-1; D is unclear. Trimming shortened V by 6 bases and J by 1 base, and 15 bases separated the two germline ends. This CDR3 has 15 residues. CDR1 and CDR2 (germline): MNHNS, SASEGT. CDR3 region: CASSHVGRKNTEAFF. The CDR3 DNA sequence: TGTGCCAGCAGCCACGTCGGACGGAAGAACACTGAAGCTTTCTTT.

The chain is built from TRBV30 and TRBJ1-2, with D possibly matching TRBD1 (5 bases). V was clipped by 1 base and J by 1 base, with 13 bases between them. This CDR3 contains 15 residues. Germline lookup yields CDR1 GTSNPN and CDR2 SVGIG (reference sequence). Here the CDR3 DNA reads TGTGCCTGGAGTGGGGGGTCCCTTTATAACTATGGCTACACCTTC. Protein sequence: CAWSGGSLYNYGYTF.

The chain recombines TRBV12-3 or TRBV12-4 with TRBJ2-7, with 7 bases that match TRBD1. CDR3 size: 18 residues. V lost 1 base and J lost 0; bases outside the gene matches: 12. CDR3 nucleotides: TGTGCCAGCAGTTTAGTAGGGGGCGTGGGCCCTGACTCCTACGAGCAGTACTTC. Translated: CASSLVGGVGPDSYEQYF.

To note about this clonotype: Without the conserved terminal phenylalanine or tryptophan, this CDR3 likely stems from a read error. No DNA is shown, since the ends of the CDR3 on it are uncertain; the CDR3 is the one TCRdb lists. The V and J genes are TRBV11-2 and TRBJ2-3; TRBD1, as called in the table, went unchecked against the DNA. Looked up from germline, CDR1 is SGHAT and CDR2 is FQNNGV. A total of 18 residues make up the CDR3, ends included. CDR3 sequence: CASSLDRRRNWRQDPRLP.

The chain has TRBV7-8 and TRBJ1-1; TRBD1 matches 7 bases. This CDR3 comprises 16 residues. The J segment lost 1 base and the V segment lost 1 base, leaving 6 bases of the junction unmatched. Per the germline V gene, CDR1 is SGHVS and CDR2 is FQNEAQ. As DNA, the CDR3 is TGTGCCAGCAGCTTAGGAGACAGGGTAGGGAACACTGAAGCTTTCTTT. This translates into CASSLGDRVGNTEAFF.

CDR3 amino acids: CSARPWTGMYEQYF. The CDR3 bases are TGCAGTGCTAGACCTTGGACAGGGATGTACGAGCAGTACTTC. This sequence joins TRBV20-1 and TRBJ2-7, with 8 bases identical to TRBD1. CDR3 length: 14 amino acids. CDR1 and CDR2 from the germline V gene are DFQATT and SNEGSKA (reference sequence). The V segment lost 2 bases and the J segment 4 bases; nucleotides outside the gene matches: 7.

Details on this clonotype: Mismatch with germline at one junction end may stem from a read error. The chain joins TRBV7-9 to TRBJ2-3; D gene ambiguous. The CDR3 sequence is 15 residues long. The germline CDR1 and CDR2 sequences are SEHNR and FQNEAQ (reference sequence). DNA for the CDR3: TGTGCTAGCAGCCCCCTGGACGGCGTCACAGATACGCAGTATTTT. It codes for CASSPLDGVTDTQYF.

The sample holds a few counts of this clonotype. The chain is built from TRBV7-9 and TRBJ2-3; 8 bases match TRBD2. Trimming cost V 8 bases and J 1 base; bases outside gene matches: 2. The CDR3 runs to 13 residues. Germline CDR1 and CDR2: SEHNR and FQNEAQ (reference sequence). Written as DNA, the CDR3 is TGTGCCAGCCTGACTAGCGGCACAGATACGCAGTATTTT. As protein: CASLTSGTDTQYF.

CDR3 nucleotide sequence: TGCAGTGCTCCAGCCCTGGACAGGCCGTCCTACGAGCAGTACTTC. This gives the protein CSAPALDRPSYEQYF. The rearrangement joins TRBV20-1 to TRBJ2-7, with 7 nucleotides matching TRBD1. CDR1 is DFQATT, CDR2 SNEGSKA, per germline (reference sequence). The V gene end was trimmed by 5 bases and the J gene end by 1 base; junction bases not matched to a gene: 11. The CDR3 runs 15 residues.

This clonotype was detected a few times. The CDR3, as DNA: TGTGCCAGCAGCTTAACCGGGCGGGGGGGCAATTCACCCCTCCACTTT. As protein: CASSLTGRGGNSPLHF. This rearrangement joins TRBV7-3 to TRBJ1-6; tentative D call: TRBD1 (6 bases). Germline V gene lookup returns CDR1 SGHTA and CDR2 FQGTGA. V shed 0 bases and J shed 7 bases, with 13 bases lying between them. This CDR3 region has 16 residues.

V and J are TRBV29-1 and TRBJ1-5; D unresolved. This CDR3 comprises 14 residues. Trimming left V 7 bases short and J 7 bases short, with 20 bases between. Germline loops: CDR1 SQVTM, CDR2 ANQGSEA. The CDR3 loop is CSAETGPLGQPQHF. DNA of the CDR3: TGCAGCGCCGAGACGGGCCCGCTGGGGCAGCCCCAGCATTTT.

The chain couples TRBV18 to TRBJ2-5; no clear D. V was clipped by 3 bases and J by 5 bases, with 13 bases between them. This CDR3 spans 14 amino acids. Germline V gene data show CDR1 as KGHSH and CDR2 as LQKENI. This chain's CDR3 is CASSPPGDPETQYF. As DNA, the CDR3 is TGTGCCAGCTCACCCCCGGGCGACCCGGAGACCCAGTACTTC.

The chain has TRBV19 and TRBJ2-3; 10 positions match TRBD1. CDR1 LNHDA and CDR2 SQIVND come from the germline V gene (reference sequence). J lost 5 bases, V lost 3 bases, and 2 bases had no gene match. CDR3 length equals 14 residues. The CDR3 DNA sequence: TGTGCCAGTAGTATTGACAGGGGGCGAGATACGCAGTATTTT. Translating it yields CASSIDRGRDTQYF. Looking up the rest from reference TRBV19 and TRBJ2-3 gives the full variable domain: DGGITQSPKYLFRKEGQNVTLSCEQNLNHDAMYWYRQDPGQGLRLIYYSQIVNDFQKGDIAEGYSVSREKKESFPLTVTSAQKNPTAFYLCASSIDRGRDTQYFGPGTRLTVL.

V gene TRBV12-3 or TRBV12-4 combines with J gene TRBJ1-5; tentative D call: TRBD1 (6 bases). There are 14 residues in the CDR3. V lost 9 bases, J lost 13 bases, and 25 bases lay in between. DNA of the CDR3: TGTGCCAGTTGTAAGGGGGGGGATACGTTCGGGCAGCATTTT. Translated: CASCKGGDTFGQHF.

The chain recombines TRBV11-2 with TRBJ2-2, with a tentative D call TRBD2 (6 bases). Germline values: CDR1 SGHAT, CDR2 FQNNGV. The CDR3 spans 14 residues. The V end lost 2 bases, the J end lost 7 bases, and 11 bases lay between the germline ends. The CDR3 DNA reads as TGTGCCAGCAGCTTACAGACAGCGGGCGGGGAGCTGTTTTTT. It encodes CASSLQTAGGELFF.

The chain recombines TRBV6-2 or TRBV6-3 with TRBJ2-7, with D perhaps TRBD2 (6 bases). V lost 4 bases to trimming and J lost 0 bases, with 13 bases between them. The CDR3 contains 15 residues. CDR1 MNHEY and CDR2 SVGEGT come from the germline V gene. The CDR3 nucleotides are TGTGCCAGCAGTTCGGAGCTAGCGAGCTCCTACGAGCAGTACTTC. It encodes CASSSELASSYEQYF.

The chain is built from TRBV20-1 and TRBJ2-3; the D gene is possibly TRBD2 (6 bases). CDR1 is DFQATT, CDR2 SNEGSKA, per germline (reference sequence). The length of the CDR3 is 16 residues. Trimming cost V 7 bases and J 2 bases, with 22 bases left between them. CDR3 region: CSGGLDSGGTTDTQYF. The DNA for the CDR3 is TGCAGTGGAGGCCTCGATTCGGGCGGGACCACAGATACGCAGTATTTT.

This clonotype came up a few times. This chain connects TRBV30 to TRBJ1-1, with 7 bases that match TRBD1. Trimming cost V 5 bases and J 4 bases; bases outside gene matches: 4. The CDR3 is made up of 12 amino acids. Per germline, CDR1 GTSNPN and CDR2 SVGIG (reference sequence). The CDR3 sequence: CAWWNRGTEAFF. CDR3 DNA sequence: TGTGCCTGGTGGAACAGGGGCACTGAAGCTTTCTTT.

The chain has TRBV27 and TRBJ2-1; no clear D gene. CDR3 length: 14 amino acids. Per the germline V gene, CDR1 is MNHEY and CDR2 is SMNVEV (reference sequence). Deletions cut 6 bases from V and 0 bases from J, with 9 bases between. The CDR3 here is CASRPLSSYNEQFF. The CDR3 nucleotides read TGTGCCAGCAGACCCCTTTCCTCCTACAATGAGCAGTTCTTC.

J is TRBJ1-4 and V is TRBV20-1; D is possibly TRBD1 (5 bases). CDR3 size: 13 residues. Germline values: CDR1 DFQATT, CDR2 SNEGSKA (reference sequence). Here the CDR3 DNA reads TGCAGCGCACGCACCTACAGGAATGAAAAACTGTTTTTT. Its translation is CSARTYRNEKLFF.

J is TRBJ2-5 and V is TRBV7-8; the match to TRBD1 covers 8 bases. CDR1 and CDR2 from the germline V gene are SGHVS and FQNEAQ. CDR3 length: 16 amino acids. With V trimmed by 4 bases and J by 4 bases, 11 bases remained unmatched. The CDR3 sequence is CASSSRPGTGGETQYF. CDR3 coding DNA: TGTGCCAGCAGCTCCCGGCCCGGGACAGGAGGAGAGACCCAGTACTTC.

In DNA form, the CDR3 reads TGCGCCAGCAGCGCACGGACAGGCCAATTTGACGAGCAGTACTTC. Translation: CASSARTGQFDEQYF. The chain recombines TRBV4-1 with TRBJ2-7, with TRBD1 matching over 7 bases. Germline V gives CDR1 MGHRA, CDR2 YSYEKL. J was trimmed by 5 bases and V by 5 bases; bases with no gene match: 12. The CDR3 is 15 residues long.

This sequence joins TRBV7-6 and TRBJ1-1; tentative D call: TRBD1 (6 bases). Trimming stripped 1 base from V and 11 bases from J, with 17 bases between. The CDR3 consists of 14 residues. Germline V CDR1 and CDR2: SGHVS, FNYEAQ. The CDR3, as DNA: TGTGCCAGCAGCTTAGAGGCAGCAGGGGTAAGGGCTTTCTTT. Translating it yields CASSLEAAGVRAFF.

This chain connects TRBV28 to TRBJ2-1; TRBD2 matches at 8 bases. The CDR3 runs to 17 residues. Trimming took 4 bases from V and 15 from J; bases not matched to a gene: 23. Germline V lookup: CDR1 MDHEN, CDR2 SYDVKM. The CDR3 nucleotides are TGTGCCAGCAGTTCCCCAGGACTAGCAGGGGTGCCCTTCATCGGGTTCTTC. Residues: CASSSPGLAGVPFIGFF.

This chain uses TRBV30 with TRBJ1-1, with D possibly matching TRBD1 (6 bases). Germline V gene data show CDR1 as GTSNPN and CDR2 as SVGIG (reference sequence). V was cut by 4 bases and J by 1 base, with 10 bases left in between. This CDR3 is built from 13 residues. This chain's CDR3 is CAWIRGANTEAFF. The DNA for the CDR3 is TGTGCCTGGATTCGGGGGGCGAACACTGAAGCTTTCTTT.

This clonotype was found a few times. The genes are TRBV7-9 and TRBJ2-7; TRBD1 matches at 7 bases. After removal of 2 bases from V and 5 bases from J, the junction contained 9 bases not matched to a gene. The CDR3 has 15 residues. Germline V gene data show CDR1 as SEHNR and CDR2 as FQNEAQ (reference sequence). The CDR3 loop is CASSLSGDRADEQYF. The DNA for the CDR3 is TGTGCCAGCAGCTTATCCGGAGACAGGGCCGACGAGCAGTACTTC.

This clonotype was seen a few times. The rearrangement links TRBV6-5 to TRBJ2-2; the match to TRBD2 covers 11 bases. This CDR3 is 16 amino acids long. Germline assignment: CDR1 MNHEY and CDR2 SVGAGI. Unmatched junction bases numbered 1, after V lost 1 base and J lost 3 bases. DNA for the CDR3: TGTGCCAGCAGTTACTATAGCGGGAGGGACACCGGGGAGCTGTTTTTT. It specifies CASSYYSGRDTGELFF.